This T cell receptor (beta chain) was captured by sequencing in a study of vaccination effects on CD4 cells after COVID-19. Study-level information: The participants, recipients of two vaccine doses, got either BNT162b2 or mRNA-1273.

The V end was cut by 3 bases, the J end by 3 bases, with 14 bases between. Germline V gene lookup returns CDR1 MNHNS and CDR2 SASEGT. The CDR3 contains 15 residues. With the ViraFEST assay, the study expanded antigen-specific CD4+ T cells using viral peptide pools, then sequenced them. Having been cultured for ten to eleven days, the cells underwent CD4+ T cell isolation. Replacing half the medium with IL-2 medium was done on days 3 and 7. Assay: immunoSEQ multiplex PCR; the TCRdb copy retains only in-frame clones and omits some. In the table there are 23,000 or so clones, about three quarters of which are singletons. This clone is a singleton in its sample. Its antigen is undetermined.

The gene calls are TRBV6-1 and TRBJ1-2; no clear D. The receptor was derived from a human donor who received a COVID-19 vaccine. Sequenced here: CD4+ T cells from PBMCs cultured with HCoV-229E spike peptides, sampled before COVID-19 vaccination. CDR3 in DNA: TGTGCCAGCAGTGAGGGAATCACAGTTGACTATGGCTACACCTTC. As protein: CASSEGITVDYGYTF.